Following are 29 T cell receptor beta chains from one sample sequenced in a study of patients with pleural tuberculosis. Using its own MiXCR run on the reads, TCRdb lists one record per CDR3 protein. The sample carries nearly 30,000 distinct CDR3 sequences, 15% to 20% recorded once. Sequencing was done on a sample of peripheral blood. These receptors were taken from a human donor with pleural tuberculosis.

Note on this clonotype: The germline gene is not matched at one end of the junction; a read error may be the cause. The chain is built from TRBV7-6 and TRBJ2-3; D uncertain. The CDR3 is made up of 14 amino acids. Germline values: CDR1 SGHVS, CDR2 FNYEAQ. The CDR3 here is CASSFLYHGDTPHF. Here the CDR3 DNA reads TGTGCCAGCAGCTTCTTATATCACGGAGATACGCCGCATTTT.

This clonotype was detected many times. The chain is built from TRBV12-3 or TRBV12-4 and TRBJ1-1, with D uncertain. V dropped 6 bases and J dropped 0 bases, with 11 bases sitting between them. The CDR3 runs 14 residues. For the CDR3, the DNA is TGTGCCAGCAGGTTATCGGACTTGAACACTGAAGCTTTCTTT. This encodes CASRLSDLNTEAFF.

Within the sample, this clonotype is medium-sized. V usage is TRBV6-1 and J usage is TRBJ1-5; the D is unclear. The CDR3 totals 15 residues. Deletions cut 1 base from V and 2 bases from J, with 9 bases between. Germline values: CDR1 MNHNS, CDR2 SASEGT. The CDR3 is CASSEVLQGNQPQHF. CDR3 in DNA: TGTGCCAGCAGTGAAGTGCTCCAGGGCAATCAGCCCCAGCATTTT.

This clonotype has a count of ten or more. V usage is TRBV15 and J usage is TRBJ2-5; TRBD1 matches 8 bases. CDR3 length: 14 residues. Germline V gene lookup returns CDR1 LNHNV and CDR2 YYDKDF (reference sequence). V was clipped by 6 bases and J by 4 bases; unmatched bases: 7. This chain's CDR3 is CATRRQGTPETQYF. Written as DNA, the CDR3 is TGTGCCACCAGGAGACAGGGGACCCCAGAGACCCAGTACTTC.

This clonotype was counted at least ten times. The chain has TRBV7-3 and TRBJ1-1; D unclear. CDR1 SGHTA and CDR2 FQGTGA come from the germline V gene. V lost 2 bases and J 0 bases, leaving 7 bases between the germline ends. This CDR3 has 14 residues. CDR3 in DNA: TGTGCCAGCAGCTTAGGAGGAATGAACACTGAAGCTTTCTTT. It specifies CASSLGGMNTEAFF.

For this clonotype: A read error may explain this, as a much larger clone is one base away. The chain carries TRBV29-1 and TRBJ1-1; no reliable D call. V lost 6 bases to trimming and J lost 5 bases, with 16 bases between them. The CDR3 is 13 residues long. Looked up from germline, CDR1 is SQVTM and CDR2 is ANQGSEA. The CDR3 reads CSVRLGGRTEAFF. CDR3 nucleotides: TGCAGCGTCCGCCTGGGAGGTAGAACTGAAGCTTTCTTT.

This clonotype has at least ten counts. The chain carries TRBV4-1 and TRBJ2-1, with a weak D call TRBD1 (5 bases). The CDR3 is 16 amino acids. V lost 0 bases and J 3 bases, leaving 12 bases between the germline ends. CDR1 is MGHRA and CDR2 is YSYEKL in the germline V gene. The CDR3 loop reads CASSQEETGYYNEQFF. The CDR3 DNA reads TGCGCCAGCAGCCAAGAGGAAACAGGCTACTACAATGAGCAGTTCTTC.

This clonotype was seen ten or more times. CDR3 residues: CSVYTGTSTHEQYF. DNA for the CDR3: TGCAGCGTCTACACCGGGACTAGCACCCACGAGCAGTACTTC. The chain joins TRBV29-1 to TRBJ2-7; TRBD2 matches 9 bases. The CDR3 loop spans 14 amino acids. V trimming: 6 bases; J trimming: 5 bases; junction bases outside the gene matches: 11. Germline V gene sequence: CDR1 SQVTM, CDR2 ANQGSEA.

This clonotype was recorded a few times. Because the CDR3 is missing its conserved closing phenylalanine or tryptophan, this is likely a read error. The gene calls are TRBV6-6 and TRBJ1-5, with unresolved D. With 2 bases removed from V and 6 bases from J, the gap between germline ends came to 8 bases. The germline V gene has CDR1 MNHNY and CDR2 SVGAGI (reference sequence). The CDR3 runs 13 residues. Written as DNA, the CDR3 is TGTGCCAGCAGTTACGGATCTAGTCAGCCCCAGCATCTT. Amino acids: CASSYGSSQPQHL.

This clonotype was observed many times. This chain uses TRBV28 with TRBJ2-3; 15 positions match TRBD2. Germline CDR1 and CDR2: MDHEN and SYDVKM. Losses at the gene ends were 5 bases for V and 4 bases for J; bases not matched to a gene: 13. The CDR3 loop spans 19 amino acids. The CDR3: CASSPWTSGRAGSPDTQYF. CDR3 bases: TGTGCCAGCAGTCCTTGGACTAGCGGGAGGGCCGGTAGTCCAGATACGCAGTATTTT.

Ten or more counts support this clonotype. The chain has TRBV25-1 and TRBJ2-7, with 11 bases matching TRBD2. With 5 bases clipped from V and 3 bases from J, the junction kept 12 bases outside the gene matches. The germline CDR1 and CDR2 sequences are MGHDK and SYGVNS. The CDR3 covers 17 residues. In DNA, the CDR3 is TGTGCCAGCAGTTCTACTAGCGGGAGACACCATCGCTACGAGCAGTACTTC. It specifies CASSSTSGRHHRYEQYF.

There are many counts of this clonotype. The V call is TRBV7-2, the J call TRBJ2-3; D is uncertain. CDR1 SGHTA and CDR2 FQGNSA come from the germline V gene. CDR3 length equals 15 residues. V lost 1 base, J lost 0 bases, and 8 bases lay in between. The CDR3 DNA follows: TGTGCCAGCAGCTTAGAAAGACTTAGCACAGATACGCAGTATTTT. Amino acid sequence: CASSLERLSTDTQYF.

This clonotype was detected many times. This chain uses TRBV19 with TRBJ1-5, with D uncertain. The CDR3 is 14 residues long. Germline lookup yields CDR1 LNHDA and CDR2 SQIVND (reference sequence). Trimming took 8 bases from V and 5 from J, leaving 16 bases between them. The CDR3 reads CASRLEGRHQPQHF. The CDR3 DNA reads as TGTGCCAGTCGCCTGGAGGGAAGGCATCAGCCCCAGCATTTT.

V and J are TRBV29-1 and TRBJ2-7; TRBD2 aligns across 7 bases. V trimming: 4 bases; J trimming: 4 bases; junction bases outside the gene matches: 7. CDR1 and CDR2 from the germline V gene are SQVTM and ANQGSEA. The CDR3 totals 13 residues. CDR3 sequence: CSVASRENYEQYF. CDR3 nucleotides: TGCAGCGTTGCCTCGCGGGAGAATTACGAGCAGTACTTC.

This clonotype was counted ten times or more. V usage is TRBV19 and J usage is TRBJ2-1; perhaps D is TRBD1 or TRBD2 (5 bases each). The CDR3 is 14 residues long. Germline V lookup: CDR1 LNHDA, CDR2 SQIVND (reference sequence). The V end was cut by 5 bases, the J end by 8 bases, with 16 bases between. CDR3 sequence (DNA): TGTGCCAGTAGTGAGGTAGCTGGGGACGATGAGCAGTTCTTC. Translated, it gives CASSEVAGDDEQFF.

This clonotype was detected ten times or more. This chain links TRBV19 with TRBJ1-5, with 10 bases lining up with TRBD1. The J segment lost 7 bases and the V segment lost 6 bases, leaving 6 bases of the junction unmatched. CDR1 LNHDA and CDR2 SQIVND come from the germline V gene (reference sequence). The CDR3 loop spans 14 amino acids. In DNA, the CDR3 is TGTGCCAGTAGGGACAGGGGGTCGGGGCAGCCCCAGCATTTT. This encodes CASRDRGSGQPQHF.

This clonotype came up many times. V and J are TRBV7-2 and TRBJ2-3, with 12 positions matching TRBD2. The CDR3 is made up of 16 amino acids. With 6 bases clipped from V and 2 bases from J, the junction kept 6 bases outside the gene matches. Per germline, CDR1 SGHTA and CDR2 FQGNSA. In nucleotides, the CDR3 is TGTGCCAGCAGGGTCGCTAGCGGGGGGGCCACAGATACGCAGTATTTT. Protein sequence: CASRVASGGATDTQYF. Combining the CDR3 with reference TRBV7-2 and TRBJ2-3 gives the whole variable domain GAGVSQSPSNKVTEKGKDVELRCDPISGHTALYWYRQSLGQGLEFLIYFQGNSAPDKSGLPSDRFSAERTGGSVSTLTIQRTQQEDSAVYLCASRVASGGATDTQYFGPGTRLTVL.

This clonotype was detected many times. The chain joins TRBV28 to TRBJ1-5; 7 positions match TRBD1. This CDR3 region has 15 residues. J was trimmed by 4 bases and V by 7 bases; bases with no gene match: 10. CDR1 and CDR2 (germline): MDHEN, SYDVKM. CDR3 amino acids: CASKTAGTANQPQHF. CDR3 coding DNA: TGTGCCAGCAAAACGGCGGGGACAGCTAATCAGCCCCAGCATTTT.

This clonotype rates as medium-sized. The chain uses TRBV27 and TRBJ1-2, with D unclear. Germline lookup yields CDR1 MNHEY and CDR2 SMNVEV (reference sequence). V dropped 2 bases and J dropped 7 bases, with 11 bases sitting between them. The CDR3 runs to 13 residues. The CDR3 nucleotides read TGTGCCAGCAGTTTAGGCCCCCTCCTTGGCTACACCTTC. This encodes CASSLGPLLGYTF.

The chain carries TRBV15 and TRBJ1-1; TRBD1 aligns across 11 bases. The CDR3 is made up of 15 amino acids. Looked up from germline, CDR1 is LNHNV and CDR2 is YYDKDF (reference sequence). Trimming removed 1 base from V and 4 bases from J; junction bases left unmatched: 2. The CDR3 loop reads CATSRVGTGGTEAFF. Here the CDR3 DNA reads TGTGCCACCAGCAGAGTAGGGACAGGGGGCACTGAAGCTTTCTTT.

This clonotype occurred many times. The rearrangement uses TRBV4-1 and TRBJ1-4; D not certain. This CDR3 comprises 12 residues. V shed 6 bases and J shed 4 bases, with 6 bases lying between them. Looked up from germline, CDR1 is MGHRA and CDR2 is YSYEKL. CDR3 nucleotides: TGCGCCAGCAGGAACGTTAATGAAAAACTGTTTTTT. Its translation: CASRNVNEKLFF.

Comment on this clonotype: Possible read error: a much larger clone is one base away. In DNA form, the CDR3 reads TGCAGCGTTGACCGGCGGGATACGCAGTATTTT. The encoded protein is CSVDRRDTQYF. This rearrangement joins TRBV29-1 to TRBJ2-3, with no clear D. There are 11 residues in the CDR3. Trimming removed 3 bases at V and 6 bases at J, with 7 bases between. Germline V gene data show CDR1 as SQVTM and CDR2 as ANQGSEA.

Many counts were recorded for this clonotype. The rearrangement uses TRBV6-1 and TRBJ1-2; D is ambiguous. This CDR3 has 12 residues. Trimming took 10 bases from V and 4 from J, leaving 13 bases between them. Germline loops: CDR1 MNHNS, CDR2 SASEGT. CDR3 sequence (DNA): TGTGCCACCGCGGCGGGCGGCTATGGCTACACCTTC. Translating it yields CATAAGGYGYTF.

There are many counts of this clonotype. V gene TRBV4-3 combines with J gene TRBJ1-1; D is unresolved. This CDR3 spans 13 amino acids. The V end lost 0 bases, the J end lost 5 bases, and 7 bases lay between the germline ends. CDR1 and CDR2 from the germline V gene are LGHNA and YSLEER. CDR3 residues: CASSQDKETEAFF. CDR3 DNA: TGCGCCAGCAGCCAAGATAAGGAAACTGAAGCTTTCTTT.

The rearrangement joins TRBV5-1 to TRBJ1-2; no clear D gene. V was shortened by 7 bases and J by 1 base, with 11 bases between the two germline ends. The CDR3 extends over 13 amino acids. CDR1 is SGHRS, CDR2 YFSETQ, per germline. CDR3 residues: CASSTEVNYGYTF. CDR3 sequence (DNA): TGCGCCAGCTCCACGGAGGTTAACTATGGCTACACCTTC. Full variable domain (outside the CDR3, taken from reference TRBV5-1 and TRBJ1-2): KAGVTQTPRYLIKTRGQQVTLSCSPISGHRSVSWYQQTPGQGLQFLFEYFSETQRNKGNFPGRFSGRQFSNSRSEMNVSTLELGDSALYLCASSTEVNYGYTFGSGTRLTVV.

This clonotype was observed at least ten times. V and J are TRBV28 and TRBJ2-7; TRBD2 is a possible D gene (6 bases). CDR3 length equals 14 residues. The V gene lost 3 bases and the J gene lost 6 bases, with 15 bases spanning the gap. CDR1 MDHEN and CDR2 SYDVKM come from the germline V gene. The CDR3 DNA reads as TGTGCCAGCAGTTTGGTCCAGGGAGGTTCCGAGCAGTACTTC. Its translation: CASSLVQGGSEQYF. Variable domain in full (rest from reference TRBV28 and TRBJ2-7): DVKVTQSSRYLVKRTGEKVFLECVQDMDHENMFWYRQDPGLGLRLIYFSYDVKMKEKGDIPEGYSVSREKKERFSLILESASTNQTSMYLCASSLVQGGSEQYFGPGTRLTVT.

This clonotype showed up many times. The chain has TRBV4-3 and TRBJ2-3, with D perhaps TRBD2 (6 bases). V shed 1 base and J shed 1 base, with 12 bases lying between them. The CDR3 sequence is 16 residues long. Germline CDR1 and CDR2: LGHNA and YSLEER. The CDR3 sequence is CASSQVVGGGTDTQYF. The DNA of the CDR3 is TGCGCCAGCAGCCAAGTCGTGGGGGGTGGCACAGATACGCAGTATTTT.

The CDR3 region has the DNA TGCAGTGCTTTTCAGAACACTGAAGCTTTCTTT. It is translated as CSAFQNTEAFF. The rearrangement uses TRBV20-1 and TRBJ1-1; D not certain. Between the trimmed V and J ends, which lost 5 bases and 1 base, there was a span of 5 bases. Per germline, CDR1 DFQATT and CDR2 SNEGSKA (reference sequence). The length of the CDR3 is 11 residues.

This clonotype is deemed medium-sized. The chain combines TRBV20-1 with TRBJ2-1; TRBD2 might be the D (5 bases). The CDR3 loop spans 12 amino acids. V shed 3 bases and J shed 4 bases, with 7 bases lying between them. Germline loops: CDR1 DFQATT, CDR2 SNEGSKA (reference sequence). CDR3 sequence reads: CSASGEYNEQFF. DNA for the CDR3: TGCAGTGCTAGCGGGGAGTACAATGAGCAGTTCTTC.